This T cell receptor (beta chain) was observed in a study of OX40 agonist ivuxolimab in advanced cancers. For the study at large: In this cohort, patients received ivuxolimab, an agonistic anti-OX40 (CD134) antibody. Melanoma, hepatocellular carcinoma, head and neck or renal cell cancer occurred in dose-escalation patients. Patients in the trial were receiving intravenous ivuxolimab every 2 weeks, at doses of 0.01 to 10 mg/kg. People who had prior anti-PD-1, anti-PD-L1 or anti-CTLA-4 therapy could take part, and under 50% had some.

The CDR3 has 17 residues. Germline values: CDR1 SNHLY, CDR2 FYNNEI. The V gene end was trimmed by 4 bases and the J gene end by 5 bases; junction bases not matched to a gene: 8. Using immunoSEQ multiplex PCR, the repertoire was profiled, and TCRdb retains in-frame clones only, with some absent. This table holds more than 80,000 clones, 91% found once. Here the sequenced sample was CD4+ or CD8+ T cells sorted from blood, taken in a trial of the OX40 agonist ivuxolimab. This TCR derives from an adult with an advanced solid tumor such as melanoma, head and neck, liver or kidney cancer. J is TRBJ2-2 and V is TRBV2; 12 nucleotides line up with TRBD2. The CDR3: CASSAELAGGPTGELFF. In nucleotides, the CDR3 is TGTGCCAGCAGTGCCGAACTAGCGGGAGGACCGACCGGGGAGCTGTTTTTT.